The entry below describes one T cell receptor (beta chain). The data were obtained in a study of OX40 agonist ivuxolimab in advanced cancers. The V end lost 1 base, the J end lost 1 base, and 16 bases lay between the germline ends. Looked up from germline, CDR1 is SGHTA and CDR2 is FQGNSA. This CDR3 comprises 17 residues. Generated by immunoSEQ multiplex PCR, the TCRdb table keeps only in-frame clones and is missing some. The top ten hold 2.5% of the sample, which has roughly 80,000 clones, around nine tenths seen once. Autoimmune disease history or systemic immunosuppression barred patients. The chain recombines TRBV7-2 with TRBJ1-1; D gene uncertain. The TCR comes from an adult with an advanced solid tumor such as melanoma, head and neck, liver or kidney cancer. Material: CD4+ or CD8+ T cells sorted from blood, obtained in a trial of the OX40 agonist ivuxolimab. The CDR3 loop reads CASSLGVDFTANTEAFF. The CDR3 DNA is TGTGCCAGCAGCTTAGGGGTTGACTTTACAGCGAACACTGAAGCTTTCTTT.